The 20 T cell receptor beta chains presented below share a single source sample, sequenced in a study of OX40 agonist ivuxolimab in advanced cancers. Repertoires were generated with immunoSEQ multiplex PCR, while TCRdb's copy carries only in-frame clones and drops some. The sample holds 100,000 to 150,000 clones; around 93% are singletons and the top ten take about 0.81%. Material: CD4+ or CD8+ T cells sorted from blood, obtained in a trial of the OX40 agonist ivuxolimab. The receptors originated from an adult with an advanced solid tumor such as melanoma, head and neck, liver or kidney cancer.

This clone was counted a single time. The chain is built from TRBV11-2 and TRBJ1-2; unclear D gene. Germline V gives CDR1 SGHAT, CDR2 FQNNGV. V was shortened by 4 bases and J by 0 bases, with 9 bases between the two germline ends. This CDR3 comprises 14 residues. The CDR3 DNA is TGTGCCAGCAGCTCCACAAACCCTAACTATGGCTACACCTTC. Translated: CASSSTNPNYGYTF.

CDR3 sequence: CASSGRGAGVLNEQFF. The DNA of the CDR3 is TGCGCCAGCAGTGGACGCGGGGCGGGAGTTCTCAATGAGCAGTTCTTC. The chain employs TRBV10-1 and TRBJ2-1, with 7 bases identical to TRBD2. The CDR3 sequence is 16 residues long. Trimming removed 4 bases from V and 6 bases from J; junction bases left unmatched: 12. Germline CDR1 reads WNHNN; CDR2 reads SYGVQD (reference sequence).

The genes are TRBV7-3 and TRBJ1-3; 7 nucleotides align to TRBD1. The germline CDR1 and CDR2 sequences are SGHTA and FQGTGA. This CDR3 comprises 15 residues. The V gene end was trimmed by 4 bases and the J gene end by 2 bases; junction bases not matched to a gene: 5. CDR3 bases: TGTGCCAGCAGCTCCGGGGACAGCCCTGGAAACACCATATATTTT. It is translated as CASSSGDSPGNTIYF.

The chain employs TRBV5-8 and TRBJ2-5; 8 bases align to TRBD1. The junction had 6 bases not matched to a gene; V was cut back by 4 bases and J by 4 bases. This CDR3 is built from 14 residues. In germline, CDR1 is SGHTS, CDR2 YDEGEE. The CDR3 DNA is TGTGCCAGCAGCCCGACAGGGGCGCGAGAGACCCAGTACTTC. As protein: CASSPTGARETQYF.

V and J are TRBV10-1 and TRBJ2-1, with 7 bases aligning to TRBD2. This CDR3 is 16 amino acids long. Germline V gene lookup returns CDR1 WNHNN and CDR2 SYGVQD (reference sequence). Trimming at V came to 3 bases and at J to 3 bases, leaving 8 bases not matched to a gene. CDR3 protein: CASSDASGIYYNEQFF. As DNA, the CDR3 is TGCGCCAGCAGTGACGCTAGCGGAATATACTACAATGAGCAGTTCTTC.

The chain couples TRBV7-9 to TRBJ2-3; D gene uncertain. The CDR3 spans 11 residues. Germline CDR1 is SEHNR and CDR2 is FQNEAQ (reference sequence). Trimming took 5 bases from V and 3 from J, leaving 3 bases between them. CDR3 residues: CASSQTDTQYF. CDR3 DNA sequence: TGTGCCAGCAGCCAGACAGATACGCAGTATTTT.

This clone was seen only once. The rearrangement uses TRBV25-1 and TRBJ2-7, with D possibly matching TRBD2 (6 bases). The CDR3 runs 14 residues. V lost 6 bases, J lost 0 bases, and 12 bases lay in between. Germline V gene sequence: CDR1 MGHDK, CDR2 SYGVNS. The DNA for the CDR3 is TGTGCCAGCAGCGTCGGGGGAAGCTCCTACGAGCAGTACTTC. It is translated as CASSVGGSSYEQYF.

The gene calls are TRBV7-3 and TRBJ2-1, with 8 bases aligning to TRBD2. This CDR3 contains 16 residues. V dropped 4 bases and J dropped 0; count of bases not matched to a gene: 5. Germline loops: CDR1 SGHTA, CDR2 FQGTGA. The CDR3 is CASSSTSGSSYNEQFF. CDR3 in DNA: TGTGCCAGCAGCTCCACAAGCGGGAGCTCCTACAATGAGCAGTTCTTC.

J is TRBJ2-7 and V is TRBV28; 11 bases fit TRBD2. The germline CDR1 and CDR2 sequences are MDHEN and SYDVKM. V was pared by 6 bases and J by 2 bases, with 6 bases of the junction left unmatched. This CDR3 is built from 15 residues. CDR3 nucleotide sequence: TGTGCCAGCAGAACGACTAGCGGGACGGCCTACGAGCAGTACTTC. The encoded protein is CASRTTSGTAYEQYF.

The rearrangement uses TRBV19 and TRBJ2-3; D is ambiguous. The CDR3 sequence is 15 residues long. With 1 base removed from V and 2 bases from J, the gap between germline ends came to 10 bases. Germline loops: CDR1 LNHDA, CDR2 SQIVND (reference sequence). The CDR3 reads CASSIAQIPTDTQYF. The CDR3 region has the DNA TGTGCCAGTAGTATAGCCCAGATACCCACAGATACGCAGTATTTT.

The V and J genes are TRBV6-4 and TRBJ2-3; the D call may be TRBD1 or TRBD2 (5 bases each). The CDR3 runs to 15 residues. V lost 3 bases and J 8 bases, leaving 18 bases between the germline ends. Germline lookup yields CDR1 MRHNA and CDR2 SNTAGT. CDR3 nucleotide sequence: TGTGCCAGCAGTGAGTCCGGGACGAAAGGAGGTACGCAGTATTTT. Its translation is CASSESGTKGGTQYF.

The rearrangement joins TRBV10-1 to TRBJ2-1; 7 positions match TRBD1. CDR3 size: 16 residues. V was clipped by 3 bases and J by 5 bases; unmatched bases: 10. Germline-derived CDR1 and CDR2 are WNHNN and SYGVQD (reference sequence). CDR3 amino acids: CASSEEGDRKHNEQFF. CDR3 sequence (DNA): TGCGCCAGCAGTGAAGAAGGGGACAGAAAACACAATGAGCAGTTCTTC.

This rearrangement joins TRBV6-5 to TRBJ2-7; D remains unclear. Trimming took 2 bases from V and 4 from J, leaving 12 bases between them. Germline V CDR1 and CDR2: MNHEY, SVGAGI. This CDR3 has 14 residues. The CDR3 bases are TGTGCCAGCAGTTACGATGCCCTGGCGTACGAGCAGTACTTC. Protein sequence: CASSYDALAYEQYF.

The chain has TRBV6-1 and TRBJ1-1; D is unclear. CDR1 is MNHNS and CDR2 is SASEGT in the germline V gene. This CDR3 is built from 13 residues. With 7 bases removed from V and 1 base from J, the gap between germline ends came to 10 bases. CDR3 loop: CASKAPANTEAFF. CDR3 coding DNA: TGTGCCAGCAAGGCCCCGGCGAACACTGAAGCTTTCTTT.

This clone showed up just once. The rearrangement uses TRBV7-2 and TRBJ2-3; 9 nucleotides align to TRBD2. The CDR3 loop spans 16 amino acids. J was trimmed by 4 bases and V by 3 bases; bases with no gene match: 8. Germline CDR1 SGHTA, CDR2 FQGNSA. The CDR3 loop is CASSFRGRAGADTQYF. The DNA of the CDR3 is TGTGCCAGCAGCTTCCGCGGGAGGGCCGGAGCAGATACGCAGTATTTT.

This chain links TRBV5-1 with TRBJ2-5; TRBD1 agrees at 10 bases. Unmatched junction bases numbered 3, after V lost 4 bases and J lost 3 bases. The CDR3 has 14 residues. CDR1 and CDR2 (germline): SGHRS, YFSETQ. CDR3 in amino acids: CASSHGTGEETQYF. CDR3 bases: TGCGCCAGCAGCCATGGGACAGGGGAAGAGACCCAGTACTTC.

The CDR3 coding sequence is TGTGCCAGCAGCTTCGATAATAAGGGCGGCTACACCTTC. Translation: CASSFDNKGGYTF. The chain combines TRBV7-6 with TRBJ1-2; D not certain. V gave up 3 bases and J gave up 8 bases, with 13 bases separating them. Germline V gene lookup returns CDR1 SGHVS and CDR2 FNYEAQ. This CDR3 has 13 residues.

The chain employs TRBV28 and TRBJ2-1; no firm D call. Trimming stripped 4 bases from V and 6 bases from J, with 10 bases between. Germline loops: CDR1 MDHEN, CDR2 SYDVKM. This CDR3 is built from 13 residues. The chain's CDR3 is CASSSTVPNEQFF. As DNA, the CDR3 is TGTGCCAGCAGTTCCACGGTGCCCAATGAGCAGTTCTTC.

The chain has TRBV2 and TRBJ2-7; D tentatively reads TRBD1 or TRBD2 (6 bases each). The CDR3 sequence is 13 residues long. Germline V gene data show CDR1 as SNHLY and CDR2 as FYNNEI. Trimming cost V 7 bases and J 2 bases, with 12 bases left between them. CDR3 loop: CASMEGGTYEQYF. The CDR3 bases are TGTGCCAGCATGGAGGGGGGAACCTACGAGCAGTACTTC.

The chain carries TRBV9 and TRBJ2-7; tentative D call: TRBD1 (6 bases). The CDR3 is made up of 15 amino acids. V was shortened by 0 bases and J by 7 bases, with 17 bases between the two germline ends. CDR1 and CDR2 from the germline V gene are SGDLS and YYNGEE. CDR3 loop: CASSVAYSTQGEQYF. The CDR3 DNA is TGTGCCAGCAGCGTAGCGTACTCCACCCAGGGGGAGCAGTACTTC.